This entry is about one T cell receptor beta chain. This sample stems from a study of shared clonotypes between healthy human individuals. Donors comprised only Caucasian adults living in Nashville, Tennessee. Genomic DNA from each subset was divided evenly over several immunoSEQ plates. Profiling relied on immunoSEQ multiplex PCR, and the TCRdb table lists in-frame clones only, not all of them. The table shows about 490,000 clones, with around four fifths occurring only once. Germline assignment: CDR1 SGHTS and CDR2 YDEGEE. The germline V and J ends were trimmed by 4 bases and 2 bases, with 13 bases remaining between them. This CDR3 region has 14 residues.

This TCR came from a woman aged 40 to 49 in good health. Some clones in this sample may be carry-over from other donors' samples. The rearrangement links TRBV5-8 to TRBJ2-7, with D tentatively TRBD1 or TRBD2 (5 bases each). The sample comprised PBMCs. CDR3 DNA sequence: TGTGCCAGCAGCGGGGACCCGACTGCCTACGAGCAGTACTTC. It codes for CASSGDPTAYEQYF. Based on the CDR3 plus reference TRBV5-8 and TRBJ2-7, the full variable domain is EAGVTQSPTHLIKTRGQQATLRCSPISGHTSVYWYQQALGLGLQFLLWYDEGEERNRGNFPPRFSGRQFPNYSSELNVNALELEDSALYLCASSGDPTAYEQYFGPGTRLTVT.